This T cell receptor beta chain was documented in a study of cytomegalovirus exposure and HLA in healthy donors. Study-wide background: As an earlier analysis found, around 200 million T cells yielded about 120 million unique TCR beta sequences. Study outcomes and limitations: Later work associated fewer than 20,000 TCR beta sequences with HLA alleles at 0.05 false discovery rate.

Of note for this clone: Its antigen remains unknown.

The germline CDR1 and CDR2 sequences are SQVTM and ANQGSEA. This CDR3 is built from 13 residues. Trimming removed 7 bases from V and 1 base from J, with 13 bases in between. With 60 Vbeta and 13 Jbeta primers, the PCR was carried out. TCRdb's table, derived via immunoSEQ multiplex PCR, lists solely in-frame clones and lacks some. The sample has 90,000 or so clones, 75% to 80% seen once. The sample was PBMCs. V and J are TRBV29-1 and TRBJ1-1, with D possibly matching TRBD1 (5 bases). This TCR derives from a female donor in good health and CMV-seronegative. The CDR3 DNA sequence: TGCAGCGCCGAACGGGGGACGAACACTGAAGCTTTCTTT. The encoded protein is CSAERGTNTEAFF.